The clone carrying this TCR beta chain was picked up a small number of times. These data are taken from a study of blood T cell repertoires in COVID-19. Study context: Acute and convalescent COVID-19 samples came from the United States, Italy and Spain. PBMCs, B-cell-depleted T cells, or T cells were the source of the cDNA or gDNA that made up the material.

Germline V gives CDR1 MNHEY, CDR2 SMNVEV (reference sequence). V lost 7 bases and J 6 bases, leaving 21 bases between the germline ends. This CDR3 is 15 amino acids long. Authors' processing steps: Researchers report that nucleated cell counts were estimated from reference gene primer amplification. Profiled with immunoSEQ multiplex PCR; TCRdb holds only in-frame clones, not every one. That table is the source of V, J and clone size, and D and trimming were worked out from the DNA. The table lists about 120,000 clones, over 80% of them singletons. The rearrangement uses TRBV27 and TRBJ1-2; D uncertain. The clonotype was recovered from a man aged 30 to 45 with acute or convalescent COVID-19. Sample: peripheral blood. The CDR3 sequence is CASKRSPTEGHGYTF. The CDR3 DNA is TGTGCCAGCAAAAGATCCCCGACGGAGGGCCATGGCTACACCTTC.